The entry below describes one T cell receptor (beta chain). Its antigen is still unknown. Unsorted whole blood yielded blood RNA, and germline DNA was extracted as well. This specimen belongs to a study of tumor-infiltrating lymphocytes in primary liver carcinoma. Overall study findings and caveats: The study found tumor-adjacent and tumor-blood pairs overlapped less than tumor region pairs. A significantly higher top-250-clone fraction was found in tumors than in blood (p = 0.039).

Starting material of 400 to 600 ng total RNA yielded TCR beta cDNA via a constant-region primer. Three nested multiplex PCR rounds, a slightly modified ARM-PCR method, built the TCR beta libraries. PCR rounds one and two used TRBV1-TRBV30 forward primers with a C-beta reverse primer for 10 cycles each. TCRdb re-called the multiplex PCR reads with MiXCR, one entry per CDR3 protein. The table includes roughly 330,000 distinct CDR3 sequences, about two thirds detected once. Trimming shortened V by 5 bases and J by 5 bases, and 10 bases separated the two germline ends. This CDR3 contains 13 residues. Germline CDR1 is SGHNT and CDR2 is YENEEA.

This sequence joins TRBV11-3 and TRBJ2-1; D is ambiguous. This receptor was identified in a man aged 35 to 55 with primary liver carcinoma and hepatitis B virus infection. Specimen: peripheral blood. CDR3 residues: CASSPVPDNEQFF. CDR3 nucleotides: TGTGCCAGCAGCCCGGTTCCAGACAATGAGCAGTTCTTC.